The clone carrying this T cell receptor beta chain was found many times. Its cognate antigen is unknown. A single record per CDR3 protein comes from TCRdb applying MiXCR to the reads. Of around 100,000 distinct CDR3 sequences listed, about 9.5% are singletons. This sample stems from a study of T cell repertoires in cytomegalovirus infection. Turning to the study itself: Public TCR beta signatures marked donors with CMV infection and the matching HLA.

Notes on the study in general: CMV-specific HLA-C-restricted TCR beta clonotypes dominated the ex vivo response. Carriers of CMV plus the relevant HLA were identified by cumulative public TCR beta family frequency.

The CDR3 is made up of 14 amino acids. Germline lookup yields CDR1 SEHNR and CDR2 FQNEAQ (reference sequence). The trim removed 5 bases at V and 9 bases at J, leaving 8 bases unmatched. The clonotype was recovered from a human donor in good health (CMV status not recorded). Some clones in this sample may be carry-over from other donors' samples. The sequencing input was PBMCs, sequenced either directly or after in vitro stimulation (not recorded which). The V gene is TRBV7-9, the J gene TRBJ2-1, with 9 nucleotides matching TRBD1. The CDR3 here is CASSPGQGVAEQFF. In nucleotides, the CDR3 is TGTGCCAGCAGCCCGGGACAGGGTGTCGCTGAGCAGTTCTTC.